Each of the 5 T cell receptor beta chains below was sequenced from the same sample in a study of CD8+ T cells in alopecia areata. Following extraction, RNA underwent reverse transcription to cDNA, which served as the sequencing template. Libraries were prepared by immunoSEQ multiplex PCR; TCRdb keeps only in-frame clonotypes and omits some of them. Among 120,000 or so clones, 35% to 40% were seen once, and the ten largest hold approximately 3%. Input material: CD4+ T cells sorted from blood. These receptors originate from a human donor with alopecia areata.

This clone was picked up a small number of times. The CDR3 coding sequence is TGTGCCAGCAGCCTGGGACAGAGCTTTTCCTCTGGGGCCAACGTCCTGACTTTC. Protein sequence: CASSLGQSFSSGANVLTF. The J gene is TRBJ2-6, the V gene TRBV28; the match to TRBD1 covers 7 bases. CDR1 MDHEN and CDR2 SYDVKM come from the germline V gene. The CDR3 runs 18 residues. V was clipped by 6 bases and J by 0 bases; unmatched bases: 11.

V is TRBV27 and J is TRBJ2-7; no definite D call. V was clipped by 7 bases and J by 2 bases, with 9 bases between them. This CDR3 contains 12 residues. CDR1 and CDR2 (germline): MNHEY, SMNVEV (reference sequence). CDR3 in amino acids: CASKSFTYEQYF. For the CDR3, the DNA is TGTGCCAGCAAAAGCTTTACCTACGAGCAGTACTTC.

This clone was picked up a small number of times. The chain links TRBV9 to TRBJ2-5; TRBD1 is a possible D gene (6 bases). Per germline, CDR1 SGDLS and CDR2 YYNGEE. The CDR3 consists of 11 residues. V was clipped by 7 bases and J by 5 bases, with 9 bases between them. CDR3: CASSTGETQYF. The CDR3 region has the DNA TGTGCCAGCTCTACAGGGGAGACCCAGTACTTC.

The chain carries TRBV6-6 and TRBJ2-1; 7 bases match TRBD1. CDR1 and CDR2 from the germline V gene are MNHNY and SVGAGI (reference sequence). This CDR3 region has 14 residues. J was trimmed by 5 bases and V by 1 base; bases with no gene match: 2. In DNA, the CDR3 is TGTGCCAGCAGTTACTTACAGGGGAACAATGAGCAGTTCTTC. It yields the protein CASSYLQGNNEQFF.

The chain joins TRBV5-1 to TRBJ2-7, with TRBD2 matching 15 bases. J was trimmed by 3 bases and V by 3 bases; bases with no gene match: 4. Germline lookup yields CDR1 SGHRS and CDR2 YFSETQ. The CDR3 extends over 16 amino acids. The CDR3, as DNA: TGCGCCAGCAGCTGGGGACTAGCGGGGGGACTCTACGAGCAGTACTTC. Protein sequence: CASSWGLAGGLYEQYF.